This TCR beta chain was identified in a study of T cell repertoires in cytomegalovirus infection. Study findings and constraints: Based on cumulative public TCR beta family frequency, carriers of CMV plus the relevant HLA were identified. HLA-C-restricted TCR beta clonotypes specific for CMV led the ex vivo response.

TCRdb used MiXCR to reprocess the reads, holding one entry per CDR3 protein. The table includes 65,000 to 90,000 distinct CDR3 sequences, 3% to 4% detected once. Germline V gene data show CDR1 as SGHVS and CDR2 as FQNEAQ. Losses at the gene ends were 5 bases for V and 5 bases for J; bases not matched to a gene: 5. This CDR3 is built from 14 residues. This clonotype was seen ten or more times. Its specificity is unknown. Sequencing was performed on PBMCs. This chain links TRBV7-8 with TRBJ1-2; 10 bases map to TRBD1. This TCR derives from a human donor in good health (CMV status not recorded). Some clones in this sample may be carry-over from other donors' samples. The CDR3 sequence is CASSQDRGSYGYTF. The DNA of the CDR3 is TGTGCCAGCAGCCAGGACAGGGGGTCTTATGGCTACACCTTC. Supplemented by reference TRBV7-8 and TRBJ1-2, the full variable domain reads GAGVSQSPRYKVAKRGQDVALRCDPISGHVSLFWYQQALGQGPEFLTYFQNEAQLDKSGLPSDRFFAERPEGSVSTLKIQRTQQEDSAVYLCASSQDRGSYGYTFGSGTRLTVV.